These T cell receptor beta chains were read from a single sample in a study of blood T cell repertoires in COVID-19. Method: immunoSEQ multiplex PCR; TCRdb's copy keeps in-frame clones and lacks some. The sample consists of a few hundred thousand clones, about 83% of them appearing once. Material for sequencing was peripheral blood. These receptors were obtained from a man at least 80 years old with acute or convalescent COVID-19. Both conserved end residues are part of each CDR3. The order of the fields is clone size, V gene, J gene, D gene, CDR3 protein, CDR3 DNA. The D gene is left open where the match is weak. Expanded clones are given a class, and other clones once, few, many or no size at all.

clone size: -; V gene: TRBV28; J gene: TRBJ1-5; D gene: TRBD1; CDR3 protein: CASRPQGAPNQPQHF; CDR3 DNA: TGTGCCAGCAGGCCTCAGGGGGCCCCCAATCAGCCCCAGCATTTT
clone size: -; V gene: TRBV29-1; J gene: TRBJ2-7; D gene: TRBD2; CDR3 protein: CSALLAGGGEQYF; CDR3 DNA: TGCAGCGCCCTACTAGCGGGAGGTGGGGAGCAGTACTTC
clone size: once; V gene: TRBV18; J gene: TRBJ2-7; D gene: TRBD2; CDR3 protein: CASSPKLAGMSEQYF; CDR3 DNA: TGTGCCAGCTCACCGAAACTAGCGGGAATGAGCGAGCAGTACTTC
clone size: -; V gene: TRBV7-8; J gene: TRBJ1-2; D gene: -; CDR3 protein: CASSQSGGMGYTF; CDR3 DNA: TGTGCCAGCAGCCAGAGCGGGGGGATGGGCTACACCTTC
clone size: -; V gene: TRBV19; J gene: TRBJ2-7; D gene: TRBD1; CDR3 protein: CASSADRLGKQYF; CDR3 DNA: TGTGCCAGTAGTGCGGACAGGCTAGGGAAGCAGTACTTC
clone size: -; V gene: TRBV5-4; J gene: TRBJ1-1; D gene: TRBD1; CDR3 protein: CASSRGQLNTEAFF; CDR3 DNA: TGTGCCAGCAGCCGGGGACAGTTAAACACTGAAGCTTTCTTT
clone size: once; V gene: TRBV5-1; J gene: TRBJ2-1; D gene: TRBD1; CDR3 protein: CASSPGWTGDYEQFF; CDR3 DNA: TGCGCCAGCAGCCCCGGGTGGACAGGGGATTATGAGCAGTTCTTC
clone size: -; V gene: TRBV24-1; J gene: TRBJ2-1; D gene: -; CDR3 protein: CATSDSRQSVYNEQFF; CDR3 DNA: TGTGCCACCAGTGATTCCCGACAGTCGGTCTACAATGAGCAGTTCTTC
clone size: -; V gene: TRBV25-1; J gene: TRBJ1-2; D gene: TRBD1; CDR3 protein: CASSERGPQGPGYTF; CDR3 DNA: TGTGCCAGCAGTGAGAGGGGGCCCCAAGGGCCGGGCTACACCTTC
clone size: -; V gene: TRBV27; J gene: TRBJ1-1; D gene: -; CDR3 protein: CASSQTLNQAFF; CDR3 DNA: TGTGCCAGCAGTCAGACACTTAACCAAGCTTTCTTT
clone size: -; V gene: TRBV18; J gene: TRBJ1-1; D gene: TRBD1; CDR3 protein: CASSPVDRGTEAFF; CDR3 DNA: TGTGCCAGCTCACCCGTGGACAGGGGCACTGAAGCTTTCTTT
clone size: -; V gene: TRBV11-2; J gene: TRBJ2-2; D gene: TRBD1; CDR3 protein: CASSVTDRGTGELFF; CDR3 DNA: TGTGCCAGCAGCGTAACGGACAGGGGGACTGGGGAGCTGTTTTTT
clone size: -; V gene: TRBV7-2; J gene: TRBJ2-5; D gene: -; CDR3 protein: CASSLWEKETQYF; CDR3 DNA: TGTGCCAGCAGCTTATGGGAGAAAGAGACCCAGTACTTC
clone size: -; V gene: TRBV5-4; J gene: TRBJ2-3; D gene: TRBD2; CDR3 protein: CASSSRGGQDTQYF; CDR3 DNA: TGTGCCAGCAGCTCCCGCGGGGGGCAAGATACGCAGTATTTT
clone size: -; V gene: TRBV6-2/TRBV6-3; J gene: TRBJ1-2; D gene: TRBD1; CDR3 protein: CASSRFSGTQGGYGYTF; CDR3 DNA: TGTGCCAGCAGTCGCTTTTCCGGGACCCAGGGGGGCTATGGCTACACCTTC
clone size: -; V gene: TRBV6-2/TRBV6-3; J gene: TRBJ2-5; D gene: -; CDR3 protein: CASSLDRRDQETQYF; CDR3 DNA: TGTGCCAGCAGTCTGGACAGAAGGGACCAAGAGACCCAGTACTTC
clone size: -; V gene: TRBV7-9; J gene: TRBJ1-6; D gene: -; CDR3 protein: CASSLGSRHLGAPLHF; CDR3 DNA: TGTGCCAGCAGCTTAGGGTCGCGACACCTCGGTGCACCCCTCCACTTT
clone size: -; V gene: TRBV5-4; J gene: TRBJ1-4; D gene: TRBD1; CDR3 protein: CASSLGTGINEKLFF; CDR3 DNA: TGTGCCAGCAGCCTGGGGACAGGCATTAATGAAAAACTGTTTTTT
clone size: -; V gene: TRBV19; J gene: TRBJ2-2; D gene: -; CDR3 protein: CASSEGLRISSGELFF; CDR3 DNA: TGTGCCAGTAGTGAGGGTCTGAGAATTAGCTCCGGGGAGCTGTTTTTT